This T cell receptor beta chain was profiled in a study of blood T cells in healthy people across ages (dated by TCRdb to the mid-2010s). Background for the entire study: In model experiments, roughly one uniquely barcoded TCR beta cDNA molecule per two T cells was captured by template switching. Using the same blood draw, the study looked at two additional independent replicas of 1 million unique cDNA reads for two donors, one aged 18 to 29 and the other aged 80 or older. Donors of different ages were randomly distributed across sequencing lanes to avoid experimental bias. Donors were grouped into four age groups: young (average roughly 15 years), middle-aged (roughly 40), aged (62) and long-lived (about 89). Age-related changes in TCR beta repertoire diversity were measured in the study by deep sequencing normalized with unique cDNA molecular identifiers. Broader findings and caveats from the paper: Estimates of total diversity from one million sequenced T cells were regarded as lower bounds and underestimates. Compared with the aged group, the long-lived group had more naive CD4+ T cells, fewer expanded clones and increased TCR diversity, a pattern suggesting age selection. Because profiling used bulk unsorted PBMCs, naive and antigen-experienced compartments could not be compared conclusively. The percentage of naive T cells measured by flow cytometry correlated strongly with observed TCR beta diversity. As age increased, observed TCR beta diversity per million T cells dropped in a roughly linear way, and a significant reduction was already evident by age approximately 40. Because the CMV infection status of the donors was unknown, age-related changes in expanded clonotypes may potentially have been confounded.

The germline V gene (reference sequence) sets CDR1 to DFQATT and CDR2 to SNEGSKA. The CDR3 goes from the cysteine to the phenylalanine over 13 residues. The entry retains the CDR3 DNA only, 39 bases that are in frame from base 1. This clonotype was seen more than once but under ten times. Its antigen remains unidentified. One end of the junction is discordant with germline, which a read error may explain. Systemically healthy Caucasian individuals from Russia, roughly 40 in total and aged about 6 to 95 years, were included as donors. Approximately 9.3 milliliters of peripheral blood were collected from each donor into EDTA-treated Vacutainer tubes. Ficoll-Paque density-gradient centrifugation was used to isolate PBMCs, with at least 6.5 million per sample. Trizol reagent was used to extract total RNA from the PBMCs, yielding at least 5 micrograms per sample. Naive CD45RAhigh/CD27high T cell percentages were measured by flow cytometry on a PBMC aliquot from every donor.

The library came from 5' RACE. The reads were generated on an Illumina HiSeq 2500. A second PCR of about 7 to 12 cycles was run with a J-beta primer mix and a sample-barcoded 5' primer. A template-switch 5' adaptor carrying 12 random nucleotides introduced a unique molecular identifier onto each TCR beta cDNA molecule. At least 3 million CDR3-containing paired-end reads were obtained from each sample. First-strand cDNA synthesis was performed from all RNA using the Mint cDNA synthesis kit, with priming by a TRBC-specific oligonucleotide. Following uracil-DNA glycosylase treatment, a first 18-cycle PCR with universal primers M1SS and BC2_uni_R was performed on all cDNA. From the authors' description of their analysis: Each sample was normalized by randomly selecting 1 million high-quality reads, each carrying a distinct molecular identifier. Instead of being binned into consensus sequences, reads that shared molecular identifiers were thrown out. CDR3 identification, clonotype clustering and error correction used MiTCR with a Q25 quality threshold and the strictest error-elimination algorithm. A nonparametric unseen species model using Euler transformation provided a lower-bound estimate of total TCR beta diversity. TCRdb redid the processing of the public reads, applying fastp at Q25 and MiXCR, and retained in-frame beta chains. Rows with one shared CDR3 protein collapse into an entry with the most common genes and DNA. These V and J calls originate from TCRdb's pipeline instead of the authors' own analysis. The sample contains around 1,000,000 distinct CDR3 sequences, 30% to 40% of them found a single time. The top ten constitute around 13% of the sample.

The rearranged chain carries TRBV20-1 and TRBJ1-2, with an unclear D gene assignment. This receptor was obtained from a man aged 18 to 29 in good health. Material: blood. The nucleotides read TGCAGTGCAAGAGGAGGTTCGAACTATGGCTACACCTTC. This sequence encodes CSARGGSNYGYTF.